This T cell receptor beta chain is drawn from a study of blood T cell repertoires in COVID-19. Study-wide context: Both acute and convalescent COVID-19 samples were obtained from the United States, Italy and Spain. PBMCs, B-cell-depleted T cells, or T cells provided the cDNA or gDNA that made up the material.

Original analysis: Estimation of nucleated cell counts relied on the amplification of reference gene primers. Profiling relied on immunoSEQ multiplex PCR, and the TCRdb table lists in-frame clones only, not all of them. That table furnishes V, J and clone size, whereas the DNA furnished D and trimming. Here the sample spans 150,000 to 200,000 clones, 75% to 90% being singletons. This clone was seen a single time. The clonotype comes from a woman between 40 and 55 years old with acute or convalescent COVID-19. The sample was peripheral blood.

DNA for the CDR3: TGTGCCAGCAGTCCTGAAGCGGGATCCTACAATGAGCAGTTCTTC. It specifies CASSPEAGSYNEQFF. The chain combines TRBV2 with TRBJ2-1, with 7 bases matching TRBD2. V was pared by 5 bases and J by 1 base, with 5 bases of the junction left unmatched. CDR1 SNHLY and CDR2 FYNNEI come from the germline V gene. The CDR3 is 15 amino acids.